This TCR beta chain was identified during a study of cytomegalovirus exposure and HLA in healthy donors (dated by TCRdb to the late 2010s). Notes on the research overall: An earlier analysis of roughly 610 of the donors reported about 260 Gb of sequence data and around 100 million unique TCR beta sequences obtained from around 180 million T cells. Among the roughly 430 genotyped donors, approximately 81% belonged to the genetic ancestry cluster associated with self-reported Caucasian donors. Among 398 genotyped donors of the cohort, an average of around 250,000 unique TCR beta nucleotide sequences was sequenced per donor, of which roughly 17% were non-productive. To decide whether each TCR beta V gene segment behaved as functional or pseudogenic, an earlier analysis of some 580 of the donors relied on high-throughput TCR beta sequencing. Donor age, sex, ethnicity and CMV serostatus were collected together with the repertoire data. To predict cytomegalovirus infection status, the study combined high-throughput TCR immunosequencing, statistical association of individual TCRs with disease status, and machine learning. Genome-wide SNP genotypes for about 65% of the 666 donors were used in a later genetic analysis, which treated that subset as a discovery cohort. In a later analysis, previously published TCR beta repertoires from 550 to 750 donors were re-analyzed and high-resolution HLA genotyping was added so that TCR occurrence patterns could be studied. The study aimed to test whether signatures of past pathogen exposure could be identified by cataloging public T cell receptors. Typing coverage varied by locus: about 620-640 donors for A, B, C, DRB1 and DQB1; around 560 for DQA1; about 600 for DPA1; roughly 450 for DPB1. The study profiled the T cell repertoires of 666 subjects by immunosequencing and related them to cytomegalovirus serostatus. Both class I and class II loci were covered by HLA typing, at four-digit resolution. Several DR-DQ haplotypes were treated as single units for association and clustering because of strong linkage in the cohort. An early release that covered approximately 600 HLA-typed donors contained approximately 300 gigabases of sequencing data and around 85 million unique TCR sequences. Every discovery cohort repertoire had been produced on one sequencing platform. In addition to the first cohort of about 650 subjects, a separate validation cohort of over 90 different subjects was used. Rather than using new phenotypic data, the later analysis identified candidate immune exposures from TCR beta sequences and from how often those sequences occurred across donors.

The cohort comprised fewer than 750 healthy bone marrow donors. All cohort members were sampled while nominally healthy, although unrecorded immune exposures were likely present. The donor tested CMV seronegative, placing the donor among the approximately 360 seronegative members of the cohort. Every donor gave a peripheral blood sample, and the peripheral blood mononuclear cells from that sample were used for TCR beta sequencing. The Qiagen DNeasy Blood Extraction Kit was used to extract genomic DNA from the blood cell samples. A remark on this clone: Its target antigen remains unknown. There are no base qualities to consult, and no much larger clone falls within one base.

The method behind the library was the immunoSEQ multiplex PCR assay. For the multiplex PCR, a mixture combining 60 forward primers for TCR Vbeta segments and 13 reverse primers for TCR Jbeta segments was used. The CDR3 region of rearranged TCR beta genes was amplified from genomic DNA by a multiplex PCR assay. The Illumina HiSeq System was used to sequence the amplified TCR beta libraries as 87-base-pair reads. The authors processed their data as follows. In a later analysis, tens of millions of unique TCR beta chains were counted across the 650 to 750 repertoires, and around 10 million of these chains were shared by at least two donors. To remove PCR and sequencing errors, raw reads were error-corrected and collapsed into unique sequences using a nearest-neighbor algorithm that merged closely related sequences. V, D and J gene segments were assigned by aligning CDR3 sequences to IMGT reference sequences. For a sequence to be retained, at least a six-nucleotide match to both a V gene segment and a J gene segment was required. Rearrangements were called productive when the CDR3 lacked stop codons and stayed in frame with V and J; all others were non-productive. CDR3 was defined according to IMGT convention as the region running from the second conserved V-encoded cysteine to the conserved J-encoded phenylalanine. In an earlier analysis of some 550 of the donors, sequences lacking an unambiguous match to a single V gene segment were excluded. In an earlier analysis of several hundred of the donors, a V segment was called functional when productive rearrangements were above 56.7%, and segregating when the standard deviation between donors exceeded 5%. A statistical classification framework was developed to diagnose cytomegalovirus status using the catalog of TCR beta chain sequences. In a later analysis, TCR nucleotide sequences were compared against IMGT/GENE-DB human TR gene sequences so that V and J genes could be assigned. In a later analysis, CDR3 sequences and most-parsimonious VDJ recombination scenarios were assigned using the TCRdist pipeline. In a later analysis, each TCR beta chain was defined by its CDR3 amino acid sequence together with its V-gene family, and reads lacking a unique V-gene family were excluded. To address suspected cross-contamination and a sequencing artifact, a later analysis removed under 600 highly shared, low-generation-probability nucleotide sequences. For each public chain, a later analysis derived a clonal expansion index from normalized ranks of inferred template counts within each repertoire. Generation probabilities in a later analysis came from a VDJ recombination model fitted to out-of-frame rearrangements, and those results were checked against IGoR. Hypergeometric tests were used in a later analysis to score TCR-TCR, TCR-HLA and TCR-CMV co-occurrence, with a repertoire-size bias correction applied to the TCR pairs. False discovery rates were estimated in a later analysis by permuting HLA or CMV assignments 20 times. In a later analysis, co-occurring TCRs were grouped with DBSCAN, and TCRdist sequence similarity was added when clustering was performed within HLA-allele-positive subsets. Co-occurrence clustering excluded repertoires with fewer than 30,000 or more than 120,000 public chains, plus five with anomalous nucleotide sharing. Held by TCRdb, this immuneACCESS table contains in-frame sequences only and omits some clones. Under half of the omission traces to an unresolved V gene where checked; the cause of the rest is unknown. V and J calls plus clone size are reproduced from that table; the DNA served to infer D and trimming. For this sample the table gives over 150,000 clones, of which around 85% were detected only once. The top ten clones comprise more than 4% of the sample.

Study-level results and caveats: In an earlier analysis of over 550 of the donors, most TCR beta V segments were observed in productive rearrangements about 87% or about 30% of the time, broadly matching IMGT annotations. A cluster of highly shared sequence variants was judged likely to be a technical artifact of the sequencing pipeline. The study gave a list of over 150 TCR beta chains associated with cytomegalovirus. In a later analysis, the rate of TCR association differed among HLA loci, with DRB1 alleles having the most associated TCRs and HLA-C alleles having the fewest. Sequencing depth was assumed to be roughly uniform across donors in the presence/absence analyses, though that assumption may not hold. A further reported finding was that TCR beta sequences accurately predicted the HLA-A and HLA-B alleles for most subjects in the first cohort. In a later genetic analysis, a missense DCLRE1C variant was associated with V-gene and J-gene trimming of TCR beta chains, and the association was replicated in an independent cohort. CMV serostatus was the only immune exposure information available for the cohort. Across donors, most TCR sequences were observed very rarely, whereas some public TCRs were present in many individuals. A few of the identified cytomegalovirus-associated TCR beta chains were confirmed in vitro to be specific for cytomegalovirus antigens. In a later genetic analysis, fewer N-insertions in productive TCRs were reported among donors in an Asian-associated ancestry cluster than the roughly 710-donor mean. Correlated functional status among segregating V segments might be attributable to linkage disequilibrium, but an unknown experimental factor could not be ruled out. Most CMV-associated TCR beta chains appeared to be HLA-restricted in a later analysis, and the HLA associations seemed to be driven largely by CMV exposure. The 87-base-pair reads could not distinguish some IMGT-functional V segments, including TRBV6-2 and TRBV6-3, so those segments were excluded. Roughly 15 rarely observed V segments, including chromosome 9 orphons, were excluded from the earlier analysis of almost 600 of the donors because counts were too low. Several of the top co-occurrence clusters appeared to be linked to parvovirus B19, influenza, CMV and Epstein-Barr virus, according to a later analysis. According to the authors, the approach could potentially be generalized to other disease states and immunological phenotypes. Compared with equally common non-associated chains, HLA-associated TCR beta chains in a later analysis were more clonally expanded and had lower generation probabilities. At a false discovery rate of 0.05, a later analysis linked 16,951 TCR beta sequences to specific HLA alleles. In this cohort, only TCR beta chains were sequenced, and detectable features were limited by the absence of alpha or paired-chain data. Cytomegalovirus status was reported to be diagnosed by the classifier with high specificity and sensitivity in both the original and validation cohorts. When HLA alleles, especially DR and DQ, strongly co-occurred, TCR associations were difficult to assign to individual alleles. Because some donors lacked HLA typing at each locus, the association tests relied only on the typed subset.

Including the terminal cysteine and phenylalanine, the CDR3 comprises 14 residues. Of all the DNA, just the CDR3 is kept, 42 bases in frame from base 1. The germline V and J ends show losses of 6 bases and 0 bases respectively, and no gene match explains 5 bases of the junction. Based on the germline V gene (reference sequence), the CDR1 and CDR2 sequences are LNHDA and SQIVND. This receptor was identified in a man aged 35 to 55 in good health and CMV-seronegative. The receptor chain draws on TRBV19 and TRBJ2-7, with 7 junctional bases fitting TRBD1. Sequenced: PBMCs. The nucleotide sequence is given as TGTGCCAGTAGCGTGGGGGACAGCTCCTACGAGCAGTACTTC. Translated, it reads CASSVGDSSYEQYF.